Listed here are 18 T cell receptor beta chains from one sample, sequenced in a study of T cells in Graves' hyperthyroidism and ophthalmopathy. The TCR beta CDR3 regions underwent amplification using RNA transcripts as the source. Initially, a first-round RT-PCR of the TCR CDR3 employed the HTBI primer set. TCRdb recomputed calls from the multiplex PCR reads with MiXCR, one row per CDR3 protein. The sample contains 370,000 or so distinct CDR3 sequences, 13% of which appear only once. Sequenced material: blood. These receptors were obtained from a young man with Graves' hyperthyroidism that later progressed to Graves' ophthalmopathy.

On this clonotype: Being one base from a much bigger clone, this may be a read error. The rearrangement links TRBV7-6 to TRBJ2-1; 8 bases align to TRBD1. Germline CDR1 is SGHVS and CDR2 is FNYEAQ. V trimming: 4 bases; J trimming: 10 bases; junction bases outside the gene matches: 6. The CDR3 has 13 amino acids. The CDR3 loop is CASSSRQGSEQFF. In DNA, the CDR3 is TGTGCCAGCAGCTCTAGACAGGGGAGCGAGCAGTTCTTC.

This clonotype occurred a few times. This chain connects TRBV18 to TRBJ2-7, with 7 bases that match TRBD1. The CDR3 runs to 16 residues. Germline trimming cut 2 bases from V and 3 bases from J; bases unmatched to any gene: 10. Germline CDR1 is KGHSH and CDR2 is LQKENI. CDR3 in amino acids: CASSPISGSGGYEQYF. The DNA for the CDR3 is TGTGCCAGCTCACCAATCTCCGGGTCAGGGGGCTACGAGCAGTACTTC.

The chain combines TRBV10-3 with TRBJ1-1; D not certain. The CDR3 spans 13 residues. The germline CDR1 and CDR2 sequences are ENHRY and SYGVKD. V dropped 9 bases and J dropped 4 bases, with 15 bases sitting between them. CDR3 residues: CAITPAMSTEAFF. In DNA form, the CDR3 reads TGTGCCATTACCCCAGCCATGAGCACTGAAGCTTTCTTT.

In this sample, this clonotype turned up many times. V and J are TRBV28 and TRBJ1-2; D remains ambiguous. The CDR3 has 14 residues. V was cut by 5 bases and J by 4 bases, with 14 bases left in between. The germline gives CDR1 MDHEN, CDR2 SYDVKM. CDR3 bases: TGTGCCAGCAGTGGAAGGGCGGCCCTCTATGGCTACACCTTC. It encodes CASSGRAALYGYTF.

The J gene is TRBJ2-2, the V gene TRBV28, with 8 bases matching TRBD2. The CDR3 has 15 residues. Trimming removed 8 bases from V and 0 bases from J; junction bases left unmatched: 5. Germline CDR1 reads MDHEN; CDR2 reads SYDVKM. The CDR3 loop reads CASGKAGANTGELFF. CDR3 nucleotides: TGTGCCAGCGGCAAAGCGGGGGCGAACACCGGGGAGCTGTTTTTT.

Comment on this clonotype: Just one base apart from a much larger clone, this may be a read error. V gene TRBV28 combines with J gene TRBJ2-7; TRBD2 aligns across 10 bases. After removal of 8 bases from V and 7 bases from J, the junction contained 20 bases not matched to a gene. The length of the CDR3 is 17 residues. Germline CDR1 reads MDHEN; CDR2 reads SYDVKM. The CDR3 nucleotides read TGTGCCAGCCCTCCGGGCCTAGCGGGGGCCTTTGGTAATGAGCAGTACTTC. It specifies CASPPGLAGAFGNEQYF.

This clonotype was observed at least ten times. The CDR3 DNA reads TGTGCCAGCAGCTTCATCGGACAGGGTCAAGAGACCCAGTACTTC. It codes for CASSFIGQGQETQYF. The J gene is TRBJ2-5, the V gene TRBV13; 8 nucleotides match TRBD1. Trimming cost V 3 bases and J 2 bases; bases outside gene matches: 5. Germline V gives CDR1 PRHDT, CDR2 FYEKMQ (reference sequence). The CDR3 covers 15 residues.

This clonotype turned up a few times. V gene TRBV29-1 combines with J gene TRBJ1-3; D not certain. Germline values: CDR1 SQVTM, CDR2 ANQGSEA. This CDR3 contains 16 residues. Deletions cut 0 bases from V and 2 bases from J, with 14 bases between. CDR3 protein: CSVEDPRDKTGNTIYF. The DNA of the CDR3 is TGCAGCGTTGAAGATCCGAGGGATAAAACTGGAAACACCATATATTTT.

This clonotype was counted ten times or more. The chain combines TRBV5-5 with TRBJ2-7, with D perhaps assigned TRBD1 or TRBD2 (6 bases each). Germline CDR1 SGHKS, CDR2 YYEKEE (reference sequence). The CDR3 extends over 14 amino acids. The V and J ends lost 3 bases and 6 bases respectively, with 16 bases between them. CDR3 DNA sequence: TGTGCCAGCAGCTCCCGGGGGCAGGTCGGCGAGCAGTACTTC. It specifies CASSSRGQVGEQYF.

This clonotype has more than one count but fewer than ten. This chain joins TRBV6-1 and TRBJ1-3, with TRBD1 matching over 7 bases. V was pared by 5 bases and J by 0 bases, with 10 bases of the junction left unmatched. CDR1 and CDR2 from the germline V gene are MNHNS and SASEGT. CDR3 length equals 17 residues. CDR3 DNA sequence: TGTGCCAGCAGTCCTCCACAGGGGCTCCGCTCTGGAAACACCATATATTTT. This sequence encodes CASSPPQGLRSGNTIYF.

The chain joins TRBV5-6 to TRBJ2-5; D gene uncertain. Germline-derived CDR1 and CDR2 are SGHDT and YYEEEE. The length of the CDR3 is 14 residues. V lost 0 bases and J 2 bases, leaving 8 bases between the germline ends. CDR3 bases: TGTGCCAGCAGCTTGGAGCTGGATCAAGAGACCCAGTACTTC. Its translation is CASSLELDQETQYF.

This clonotype appeared a few times. The V and J genes are TRBV7-9 and TRBJ1-4; D is perhaps TRBD1 (5 bases). CDR1 and CDR2 (germline): SEHNR, FQNEAQ (reference sequence). This CDR3 comprises 14 residues. Trimming shortened V by 2 bases and J by 8 bases, and 12 bases separated the two germline ends. The CDR3 region has the DNA TGTGCCAGCAGCTTACTCCAGGGTGAGGAAAAACTGTTTTTT. The encoded protein is CASSLLQGEEKLFF.

This clonotype was observed at least ten times. The chain joins TRBV6-1 to TRBJ2-5; D unresolved. V was clipped by 2 bases and J by 5 bases, with 12 bases between them. CDR1 and CDR2 (germline): MNHNS, SASEGT. The CDR3 has 14 amino acids. CDR3 amino acids: CASSEMAGRETQYF. CDR3 DNA sequence: TGTGCCAGCAGTGAAATGGCAGGTCGGGAGACCCAGTACTTC.

This clonotype has ten or more counts. The rearrangement links TRBV3-1 to TRBJ2-1; 11 bases agree with TRBD1. This CDR3 spans 15 amino acids. Germline V gene lookup returns CDR1 LGHDT and CDR2 YNNKEL (reference sequence). The J segment lost 7 bases and the V segment lost 7 bases, leaving 9 bases of the junction unmatched. The CDR3 DNA reads TGTGCCAGCACCCGGGGACAGGGGGAGGTTAATGAGCAGTTCTTC. Encoded protein: CASTRGQGEVNEQFF.

This clonotype appeared a few times. The chain employs TRBV24-1 and TRBJ1-6, with D possibly matching TRBD1 (6 bases). CDR1 and CDR2 (germline): KGHDR, SFDVKD. Trimming shortened V by 4 bases and J by 8 bases, and 11 bases separated the two germline ends. The CDR3 runs 14 residues. CDR3 coding DNA: TGTGCCACCAGTGAGGCAGGGGTGTATTCACCCCTCCACTTT. Translated, it gives CATSEAGVYSPLHF.

The rearrangement joins TRBV14 to TRBJ1-2; D possibly corresponds to TRBD1 (6 bases). Between the trimmed V and J ends, which lost 2 bases and 0 bases, there was a span of 22 bases. The germline gives CDR1 SGHDN, CDR2 FVKESK. The CDR3 consists of 19 residues. In nucleotides, the CDR3 is TGTGCCAGCAGCCAATGGGTAGGACAACGGGGGGGCACTAACTATGGCTACACCTTC. It yields the protein CASSQWVGQRGGTNYGYTF.

This clonotype was observed many times. The V call is TRBV29-1, the J call TRBJ1-1; no reliable D call. The CDR3 runs to 13 residues. Germline CDR1 reads SQVTM; CDR2 reads ANQGSEA. Trimming removed 6 bases from V and 0 bases from J, with 11 bases in between. The CDR3 here is CSVGLTVNTEAFF. As DNA, the CDR3 is TGCAGCGTCGGACTTACAGTGAACACTGAAGCTTTCTTT.

In this sample, this clonotype turned up a few times. The chain has TRBV5-5 and TRBJ1-5; D not certain. Germline loops: CDR1 SGHKS, CDR2 YYEKEE (reference sequence). Trimming took 3 bases from V and 3 from J, leaving 22 bases between them. The CDR3 loop spans 18 amino acids. The CDR3 region has the DNA TGTGCCAGCAGCTCCCGGGCCTCGATAACTTTGGTCAATCAGCCCCAGCATTTT. Residues: CASSSRASITLVNQPQHF.